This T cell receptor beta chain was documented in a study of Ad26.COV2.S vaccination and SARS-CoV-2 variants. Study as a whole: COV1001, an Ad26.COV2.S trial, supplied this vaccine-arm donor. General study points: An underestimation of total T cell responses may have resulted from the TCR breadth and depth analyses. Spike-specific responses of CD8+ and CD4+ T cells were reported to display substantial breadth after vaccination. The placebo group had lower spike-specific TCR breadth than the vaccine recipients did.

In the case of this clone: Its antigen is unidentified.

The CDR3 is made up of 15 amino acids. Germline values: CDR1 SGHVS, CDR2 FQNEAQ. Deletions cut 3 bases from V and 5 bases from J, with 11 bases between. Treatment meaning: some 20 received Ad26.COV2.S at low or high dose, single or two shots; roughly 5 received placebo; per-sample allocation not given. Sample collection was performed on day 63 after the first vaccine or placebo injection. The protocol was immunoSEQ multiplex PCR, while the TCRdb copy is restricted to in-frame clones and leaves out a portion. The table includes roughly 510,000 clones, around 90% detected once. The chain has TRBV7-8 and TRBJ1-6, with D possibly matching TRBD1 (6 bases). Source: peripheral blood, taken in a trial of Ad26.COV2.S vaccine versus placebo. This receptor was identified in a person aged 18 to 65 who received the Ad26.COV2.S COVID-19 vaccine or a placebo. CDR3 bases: TGTGCCAGCAGCTTGGCCCAGGGGAATAATTCACCCCTCCACTTT. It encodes CASSLAQGNNSPLHF.